These 28 T cell receptor beta chains share one sample of origin, sequenced in a study of shared clonotypes between healthy human individuals. Using immunoSEQ multiplex PCR, the repertoire was profiled, and TCRdb retains in-frame clones only, with some absent. The table has around 1,100,000 clones, about 72% seen once; the top ten hold over 0.8%. The sequencing input was memory CD4+ T cells from PBMCs. Indicated subset: CD45RA-negative fraction. All receptors come from a man aged 18 to 30 in good health. Some clones in this sample may be carry-over from other donors' samples.

This chain uses TRBV5-1 with TRBJ2-7, with a tentative D call TRBD1 (6 bases). V was shortened by 6 bases and J by 2 bases, with 9 bases between the two germline ends. Germline lookup yields CDR1 SGHRS and CDR2 YFSETQ. The CDR3 loop spans 12 amino acids. CDR3 sequence reads: CASTGDPYEQYF. The CDR3 DNA is TGCGCCAGCACAGGGGACCCCTACGAGCAGTACTTC.

This clone appeared once. CDR3 coding DNA: TGTGCCAGCAGTTTCGAAGGAGGGACCGTCACAGATACGCAGTATTTT. Translating it yields CASSFEGGTVTDTQYF. The rearrangement uses TRBV27 and TRBJ2-3; tentative D call: TRBD2 (6 bases). The V end lost 3 bases, the J end lost 2 bases, and 15 bases lay between the germline ends. Germline V gene lookup returns CDR1 MNHEY and CDR2 SMNVEV (reference sequence). The CDR3 extends over 16 amino acids.

The chain couples TRBV7-9 to TRBJ2-1; possible D gene TRBD1, 6 bases. The V end lost 5 bases, the J end lost 3 bases, and 14 bases lay between the germline ends. Germline lookup yields CDR1 SEHNR and CDR2 FQNEAQ (reference sequence). This CDR3 contains 15 residues. The CDR3 DNA follows: TGTGCCAGCAGCATCAGTCAGGGGAACTACAATGAGCAGTTCTTC. Translation gives CASSISQGNYNEQFF.

Turning to this clone: Other DNA sequences within the sample encode an identical CDR3. The genes are TRBV7-2 and TRBJ2-7; D not resolved. V was pared by 2 bases and J by 0 bases, with 5 bases between. This CDR3 has 13 residues. Germline CDR1 and CDR2: SGHTA and FQGNSA. The DNA for the CDR3 is TGTGCCAGCAGCTTACAAAGCTCCTACGAGCAGTACTTC. It translates to CASSLQSSYEQYF.

V gene TRBV5-4 combines with J gene TRBJ2-1; no firm D call. V lost 4 bases, J lost 1 base, and 15 bases lay in between. The CDR3 is 16 residues long. Germline loops: CDR1 SGHNT, CDR2 YYREEE (reference sequence). In nucleotides, the CDR3 is TGTGCCAGCAGCCCCTCTTTTGAGAGTTCCTACAATGAGCAGTTCTTC. Residues: CASSPSFESSYNEQFF. The full variable domain, completed using reference TRBV5-4 and TRBJ2-1, is ETGVTQSPTHLIKTRGQQVTLRCSSQSGHNTVSWYQQALGQGPQFIFQYYREEENGRGNFPPRFSGLQFPNYSSELNVNALELDDSALYLCASSPSFESSYNEQFFGPGTRLTVL.

The V and J genes are TRBV15 and TRBJ1-1; D possibly corresponds to TRBD1 (6 bases). Germline V lookup: CDR1 LNHNV, CDR2 YYDKDF (reference sequence). The CDR3 loop spans 18 amino acids. V gave up 0 bases and J gave up 1 base, with 18 bases separating them. The CDR3 region has the DNA TGTGCCACCAGCAGAGATGGGGGAAGACAGGACAAGAACACTGAAGCTTTCTTT. As protein: CATSRDGGRQDKNTEAFF.

This clone came up a few times. The chain recombines TRBV30 with TRBJ1-5; 8 bases agree with TRBD1. The ends lost 1 base at V and 4 bases at J; junction bases unmatched: 3. CDR3 length: 14 residues. Germline V gene lookup returns CDR1 GTSNPN and CDR2 SVGIG (reference sequence). CDR3 sequence: CAWSARTGNQPQHF. The CDR3 DNA reads as TGTGCCTGGAGTGCCCGGACAGGGAATCAGCCCCAGCATTTT.

The chain joins TRBV28 to TRBJ2-5; 8 nucleotides align to TRBD1. Germline V gene data show CDR1 as MDHEN and CDR2 as SYDVKM. V was pared by 4 bases and J by 5 bases, with 6 bases of the junction left unmatched. The CDR3 covers 14 residues. CDR3 nucleotide sequence: TGTGCCAGCAGTTCAGGACAGGGAAGTGAGACCCAGTACTTC. Translation: CASSSGQGSETQYF.

This clone came up a few times. Since a much larger clone is just one base distant, this may be a read error. The chain joins TRBV28 to TRBJ2-5; unclear D gene. Germline CDR1 is MDHEN and CDR2 is SYDVKM. Trimming stripped 5 bases from V and 2 bases from J, with 3 bases between. The CDR3 spans 11 residues. The CDR3 coding sequence is TGTGCCAGCAGTCCTCAAGAGACCCAGTACTTC. Translated, it gives CASSPQETQYF.

There are a few counts of this clone. The CDR3 DNA sequence: TGTGCCTGGAGGCTCGGGACTCCTTACGAGCAGTACTTC. Amino acids: CAWRLGTPYEQYF. The J gene is TRBJ2-5, the V gene TRBV30, with D maybe TRBD2 (6 bases). Gene TRBJ2-7 matches the end of the DNA better, so the J call may be wrong. Germline-derived CDR1 and CDR2 are GTSNPN and SVGIG (reference sequence). The CDR3 sequence is 13 residues long.

The chain uses TRBV2 and TRBJ2-5; the D is unclear. The CDR3 is 12 residues long. V dropped 4 bases and J dropped 1 base, with 4 bases sitting between them. The germline V gene encodes CDR1 SNHLY and CDR2 FYNNEI. DNA of the CDR3: TGTGCCAGCAGTGTTGTCCAAGAGACCCAGTACTTC. As protein: CASSVVQETQYF.

The chain joins TRBV7-3 to TRBJ2-2; 9 bases line up with TRBD2. The CDR3 length is 14 residues. Losses at the gene ends were 3 bases for V and 8 bases for J; bases not matched to a gene: 4. CDR1 SGHTA and CDR2 FQGTGA come from the germline V gene. This CDR3 is CASSLGTSRGELFF. DNA for the CDR3: TGTGCCAGCAGCTTGGGGACTAGCCGTGGGGAGCTGTTTTTT.

This clone was detected only once. The chain combines TRBV6-5 with TRBJ2-7, with TRBD1 matching 9 bases. CDR3 size: 13 residues. Germline lookup yields CDR1 MNHEY and CDR2 SVGAGI. Unmatched junction bases numbered 2, after V lost 6 bases and J lost 2 bases. The CDR3 nucleotides read TGTGCCAGCAGAGACAGGGGGACCTACGAGCAGTACTTC. It codes for CASRDRGTYEQYF.

The CDR3 protein is CASSQDISGRVHEQYF. The CDR3 region has the DNA TGTGCCAGCAGCCAAGATATCAGCGGGAGGGTCCACGAGCAGTACTTC. V usage is TRBV14 and J usage is TRBJ2-7; 10 nucleotides agree with TRBD2. V lost 0 bases and J lost 5; bases outside the gene matches: 7. The CDR3 spans 16 residues. CDR1 is SGHDN and CDR2 is FVKESK in the germline V gene.

This chain connects TRBV11-3 to TRBJ2-2, with TRBD1 as a possible D gene (5 bases). Deletions cut 1 base from V and 1 base from J, with 7 bases between. The CDR3 has 15 residues. Germline lookup yields CDR1 SGHNT and CDR2 YENEEA. In DNA, the CDR3 is TGTGCCAGCAGCTTAGGTCAGGGGAACACCGGGGAGCTGTTTTTT. Amino acid sequence: CASSLGQGNTGELFF.

The rearrangement joins TRBV2 to TRBJ2-7; D not certain. V was clipped by 0 bases and J by 3 bases, with 6 bases between them. This CDR3 is 13 amino acids long. Germline V gives CDR1 SNHLY, CDR2 FYNNEI. CDR3 in DNA: TGTGCCAGCAGTGAAGCTCCCGGCTACGAGCAGTACTTC. This sequence encodes CASSEAPGYEQYF.

V and J are TRBV7-8 and TRBJ1-5, with a tentative D call TRBD1 (5 bases). Trimming left V 5 bases short and J 4 bases short, with 9 bases between. The CDR3 runs to 13 residues. Per the germline V gene, CDR1 is SGHVS and CDR2 is FQNEAQ. This CDR3 reads CASSGAGNQPQHF. The CDR3 DNA sequence: TGTGCCAGCAGCGGGGCCGGGAATCAGCCCCAGCATTTT. Full variable domain (missing parts from reference TRBV7-8 and TRBJ1-5): GAGVSQSPRYKVAKRGQDVALRCDPISGHVSLFWYQQALGQGPEFLTYFQNEAQLDKSGLPSDRFFAERPEGSVSTLKIQRTQQEDSAVYLCASSGAGNQPQHFGDGTRLSIL.

The CDR3 DNA sequence: TGTGCCAGCAGGCCCGCAGGGGCCGGGGGAACGCCCCAGCATTTT. Amino acid sequence: CASRPAGAGGTPQHF. The chain uses TRBV28 and TRBJ1-5, with TRBD1 as a possible D gene (6 bases). Trimming pared 6 bases from V and 9 bases from J, leaving 21 bases between. The CDR3 totals 15 residues. CDR1 and CDR2 from the germline V gene are MDHEN and SYDVKM.

The chain has TRBV28 and TRBJ1-3; D unresolved. Germline CDR1 MDHEN, CDR2 SYDVKM. V gave up 6 bases and J gave up 0 bases, with 9 bases separating them. CDR3 length: 14 residues. The CDR3 sequence is CASRPQISGNTIYF. CDR3 bases: TGTGCCAGCAGACCCCAGATCTCTGGAAACACCATATATTTT.

The gene calls are TRBV28 and TRBJ2-7; D is undetermined. V lost 4 bases to trimming and J lost 2 bases, with 9 bases between them. The germline gives CDR1 MDHEN, CDR2 SYDVKM. CDR3 length: 13 amino acids. CDR3 in amino acids: CASSSGRTYEQYF. The CDR3 DNA reads TGTGCCAGCAGTTCTGGCAGGACCTACGAGCAGTACTTC. The variable domain in full, completed from reference TRBV28 and TRBJ2-7, reads DVKVTQSSRYLVKRTGEKVFLECVQDMDHENMFWYRQDPGLGLRLIYFSYDVKMKEKGDIPEGYSVSREKKERFSLILESASTNQTSMYLCASSSGRTYEQYFGPGTRLTVT.

This sequence joins TRBV29-1 and TRBJ2-7; D is unclear. The CDR3 length is 11 residues. Trimming shortened V by 4 bases and J by 2 bases, and 6 bases separated the two germline ends. Germline lookup yields CDR1 SQVTM and CDR2 ANQGSEA. The CDR3 nucleotides are TGCAGCGTTGGGAACCCCTACGAGCAGTACTTC. Translated, it gives CSVGNPYEQYF.

The sample holds a few counts of this clone. The chain combines TRBV7-8 with TRBJ1-2, with a weak D call TRBD1 (6 bases). CDR3 size: 16 residues. CDR1 SGHVS and CDR2 FQNEAQ come from the germline V gene. The V gene lost 1 base and the J gene lost 7 bases, with 19 bases spanning the gap. In nucleotides, the CDR3 is TGTGCCAGCAGCTTAGAAGGGGGACTCCAACCCTCTGGCTACACCTTC. It translates to CASSLEGGLQPSGYTF.

The chain couples TRBV28 to TRBJ1-3; the D is unclear. Trimming cost V 2 bases and J 4 bases, with 12 bases left between them. Germline values: CDR1 MDHEN, CDR2 SYDVKM. This CDR3 contains 15 residues. The CDR3 DNA is TGTGCCAGCAGTTTAGCGCGTGTCGGAGGAAACACCATATATTTT. As protein: CASSLARVGGNTIYF.

V usage is TRBV28 and J usage is TRBJ1-1, with 7 nucleotides matching TRBD1. Germline assignment: CDR1 MDHEN and CDR2 SYDVKM. This CDR3 has 11 residues. Losses at the gene ends were 3 bases for V and 10 bases for J; bases not matched to a gene: 2. The CDR3 region has the DNA TGTGCCAGCAGTTTTGACAGGGCAGCTTTCTTT. Translated: CASSFDRAAFF.

The rearrangement uses TRBV5-1 and TRBJ2-7; 14 nucleotides align to TRBD2. Looked up from germline, CDR1 is SGHRS and CDR2 is YFSETQ. With V trimmed by 0 bases and J by 1 base, 9 bases remained unmatched. This CDR3 has 19 residues. CDR3 nucleotide sequence: TGCGCCAGCAGCTTGGGGACCCTTGGACTAGCGGGAGGTTCCTACGAGCAGTACTTC. It specifies CASSLGTLGLAGGSYEQYF.

The V and J genes are TRBV6-1 and TRBJ1-5; D is unresolved. In germline, CDR1 is MNHNS, CDR2 SASEGT. CDR3 size: 15 residues. Trimming left V 1 base short and J 6 bases short, with 13 bases between. The CDR3 loop reads CASSEVASAPQPQHF. The CDR3 coding sequence is TGTGCCAGCAGTGAAGTGGCCTCAGCTCCTCAGCCCCAGCATTTT.

J is TRBJ2-5 and V is TRBV4-1, with TRBD2 identical over 8 bases. Germline V lookup: CDR1 MGHRA, CDR2 YSYEKL. Trimming removed 3 bases from V and 1 base from J; junction bases left unmatched: 10. CDR3 length: 17 amino acids. This CDR3 reads CASSHPGLAGSQETQYF. The CDR3 bases are TGCGCCAGCAGCCATCCCGGGCTAGCGGGTTCCCAAGAGACCCAGTACTTC.

Notes on this clone: At the DNA level, this CDR3 is encoded by other sequences in the same sample as well. The V call is TRBV5-1, the J call TRBJ2-1, with 7 bases aligning to TRBD1. This CDR3 spans 14 amino acids. The V and J ends lost 4 bases and 4 bases, in that order; junction bases with no gene match: 5. Germline assignment: CDR1 SGHRS and CDR2 YFSETQ. CDR3 in amino acids: CASSIGTVYNEQFF. The CDR3 bases are TGCGCCAGCAGCATAGGGACAGTTTACAATGAGCAGTTCTTC.